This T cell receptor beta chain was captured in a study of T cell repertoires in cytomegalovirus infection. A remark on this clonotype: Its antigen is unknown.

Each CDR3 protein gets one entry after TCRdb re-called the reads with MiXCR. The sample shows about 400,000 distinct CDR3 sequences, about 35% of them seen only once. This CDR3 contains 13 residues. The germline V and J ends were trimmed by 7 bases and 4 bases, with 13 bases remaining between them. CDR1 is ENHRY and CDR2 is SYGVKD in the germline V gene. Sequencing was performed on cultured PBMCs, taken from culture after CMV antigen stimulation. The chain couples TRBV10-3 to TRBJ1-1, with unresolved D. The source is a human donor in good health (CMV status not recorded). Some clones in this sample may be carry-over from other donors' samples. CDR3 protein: CAITRDEGTEAFF. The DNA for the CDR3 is TGTGCCATCACGAGGGATGAGGGCACTGAAGCTTTCTTT.